A single T cell receptor beta chain is shown here with its context. This clone was seen only a few times. This clone's antigen is unknown. Per-nucleotide qualities are absent, and no much larger clonotype sits a single base away. In the prospective study, participants were roughly 18 to 100 years old, resided in about two dozen geographic areas of the United States, and were enrolled through a virtual design. Cohort assignment in the prospective study relied on participant-reported clinical history from a screening survey and a study questionnaire. Recovered participants in ImmuneRACE Cohort 3 were defined by two consecutive negative NP/OP PCR tests, clearance by a healthcare professional, or resolution of symptoms. Each participant in the prospective study had whole blood, serum and a nasopharyngeal or oropharyngeal swab collected by mobile phlebotomists. Additional blood draws and questionnaires over an approximately two-month period could optionally be provided by prospective study participants. Before DNA extraction, blood samples from the prospective study were shipped at room temperature or frozen.

This sample is part of a study of blood T cell repertoires in COVID-19 (dated by TCRdb to the early 2020s). About the study as a whole: Collaborator samples came from the United States, Italy and Spain and covered acute and convalescent phases of COVID-19. Sample metadata almost always included a de-identified subject ID, COVID-19 status, age in years and sex. The repertoires were released in a freely available public database meant as a resource for research on the immune response to SARS-CoV-2. Samples were obtained from the ongoing ImmuneRACE study (first 160 participants) and from about 1,300 subjects provided by 6 global collaborators. The dataset comprised deeply sampled blood TCRbeta repertoires from subjects exposed to, actively infected with, or recovered from COVID-19. Where available, HLA class I and class II types were obtained from metadata supplied by the sample provider rather than from assay-based typing. The prospective study material was composed of cDNA or gDNA derived from T cells, B-cell-depleted T cells, or PBMCs. Overall results and qualifications from the work: How much clinical and demographic metadata was included differed by source and by participant, and the metadata was provided uncurated.

V loses 4 bases of germline sequence and J loses 3 bases, and the interval between the two ends is 13 bases. According to the germline V gene (reference sequence), CDR1 reads LGHDT and CDR2 reads YNNKEL. The CDR3, cysteine through phenylalanine, is 14 amino acids long. Only the CDR3 part of the read is kept: 42 bases, read in frame from the first base. The immunoSEQ Assay, a bias-controlled multiplex PCR, was used to amplify TCRbeta CDR3 regions from genomic DNA. In the source study's methods: Nucleated cell counts per sample were estimated from amplification of reference gene primers within the assay. To quantify the absolute abundance of each unique TCRbeta CDR3 rearrangement, sequence reads were collapsed and filtered. For each sample, productive Simpson clonality was calculated as the square root of Simpson's diversity index over productive rearrangements. Imported from immuneACCESS, the table was reduced by TCRdb to in-frame sequences with V and J called. These copies leave out some clones; in studies compared against another copy, an unresolved V gene accounts for under half, and the cause of the remainder is not known. The D gene and trimming were derived from the DNA, and the V and J assignments and clone size from that table. A total of 350,000 to 550,000 clones appear in this sample, roughly nine tenths of them only once. 0.9% to 1.2% of the sample is taken by the ten largest.

Sequencing was performed on PBMCs or T cells enriched from blood (not recorded which). Recombination joined TRBV3-1 (or the pseudogene TRBV3-2) with TRBJ2-7; TRBD1 is a possible D gene, resting on 6 matching bases. The sequence derives from a man aged 30 to 45 who had recovered from COVID-19. The bases are TGTGCCAGCAGCCCTGGCAGGGGTGTCTACGAGCAGTACTTC. Its protein reads: CASSPGRGVYEQYF.